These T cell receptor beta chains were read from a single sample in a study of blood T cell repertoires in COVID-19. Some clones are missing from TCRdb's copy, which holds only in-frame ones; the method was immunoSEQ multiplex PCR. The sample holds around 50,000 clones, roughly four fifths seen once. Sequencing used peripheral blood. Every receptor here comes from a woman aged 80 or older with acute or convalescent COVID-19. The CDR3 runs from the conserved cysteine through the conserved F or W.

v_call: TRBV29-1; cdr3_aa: CSVQDLGDTGELFF
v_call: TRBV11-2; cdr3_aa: CASSLGQGYGYTF
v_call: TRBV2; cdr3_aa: CASSASGGTIITDTQYF
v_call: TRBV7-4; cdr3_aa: CASSTIRDRGRNTIYF
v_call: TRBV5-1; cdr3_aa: CASSSGDRAANEQFF
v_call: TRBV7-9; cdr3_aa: CASSQGQGTDTQYF
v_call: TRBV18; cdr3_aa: CASSPGAGEKQFF
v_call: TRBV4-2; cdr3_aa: CASSQPRKGTSGGADNEQFF
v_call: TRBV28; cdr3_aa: CAIQGTNNYGYTF
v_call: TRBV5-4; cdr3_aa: CASSLEGNRIQQGYTF
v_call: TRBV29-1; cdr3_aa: CSAQLTDKNYGYTF
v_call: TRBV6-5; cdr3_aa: CASFQAHEQFF
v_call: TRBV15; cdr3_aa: CATSGRGNTGELFF
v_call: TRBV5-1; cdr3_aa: CASSLMPAGNNEKLFF
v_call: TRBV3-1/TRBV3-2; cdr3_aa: CASSQTRTGELFF
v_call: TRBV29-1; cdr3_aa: CSIQGTADTQYF
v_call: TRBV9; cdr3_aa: CASSVVENTGELFF
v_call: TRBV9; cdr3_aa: CASSVDLRTGSGANVLTF
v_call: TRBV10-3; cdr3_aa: CAISDGSGGYEQYF
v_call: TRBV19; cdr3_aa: CASSIGAGVSDTQYF
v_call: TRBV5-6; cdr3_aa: CASSLPNENNSPLHF